A single TCR beta chain is shown here with its context. This entry is derived from a study of blood T cell repertoires in COVID-19. Overall study context: Samples of COVID-19 (acute and convalescent) were obtained from the United States, Italy and Spain. Sources were T cells, B-cell-depleted T cells, or PBMCs; the material itself was cDNA or gDNA.

Germline assignment: CDR1 SGHVS and CDR2 FQNEAQ. V was shortened by 5 bases and J by 7 bases, with 9 bases between the two germline ends. This CDR3 contains 12 residues. Produced via immunoSEQ multiplex PCR; TCRdb's table is partial and in-frame only. The sample lists about 130,000 clones; 79% were seen once. The TCR originated in a woman in her 70s with COVID-19, enrolled during active disease. This chain joins TRBV7-8 and TRBJ2-1; no clear D. Source material: peripheral blood. The CDR3 nucleotides read TGTGCCAGCAGCCCCCCGCGGAATGAGCAGTTCTTC. Its protein product is CASSPPRNEQFF.